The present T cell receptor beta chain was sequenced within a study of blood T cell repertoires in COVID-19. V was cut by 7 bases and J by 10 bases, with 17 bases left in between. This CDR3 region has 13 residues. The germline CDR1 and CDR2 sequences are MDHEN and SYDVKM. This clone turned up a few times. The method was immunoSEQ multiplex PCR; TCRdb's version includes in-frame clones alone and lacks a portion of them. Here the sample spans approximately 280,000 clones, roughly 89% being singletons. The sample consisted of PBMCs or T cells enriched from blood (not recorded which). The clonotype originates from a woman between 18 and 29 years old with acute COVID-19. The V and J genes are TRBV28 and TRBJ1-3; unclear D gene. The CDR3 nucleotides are TGTGCCAGCACCACCCCCGGGGTTTGGACCATATATTTT. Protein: CASTTPGVWTIYF.